These 20 T cell receptor beta chains were sequenced from one sample in a study of blood T cell repertoires in COVID-19. Assay: immunoSEQ multiplex PCR; the TCRdb copy retains only in-frame clones and omits some. The sample contains fewer than 350,000 clones, 80% to 95% of which appear only once. The sample taken for sequencing was peripheral blood. Source of these receptors: a woman aged 25 to 39 with COVID-19, enrolled during active disease.

This clone was found once. The rearrangement joins TRBV6-4 to TRBJ1-2; 9 bases are shared with TRBD1. CDR3 length equals 15 residues. Germline V gene data show CDR1 as MRHNA and CDR2 as SNTAGT. The V gene end was trimmed by 8 bases and the J gene end by 7 bases; junction bases not matched to a gene: 14. The CDR3 spells CASSAGTGNVGGYTF. Here the CDR3 DNA reads TGTGCCAGCTCGGCCGGGACAGGGAACGTCGGTGGCTACACCTTC.

The J gene is TRBJ1-5, the V gene TRBV7-2; tentatively, D is TRBD1 (6 bases). The CDR3 runs 18 residues. The V end lost 1 base, the J end lost 2 bases, and 18 bases lay between the germline ends. From germline, CDR1 is SGHTA and CDR2 FQGNSA. The CDR3 spells CASSLGHLQGVGNQPQHF. CDR3 nucleotide sequence: TGTGCCAGCAGCTTAGGCCACTTACAGGGAGTAGGCAATCAGCCCCAGCATTTT.

The chain uses TRBV27 and TRBJ1-1, with D hard to call. The length of the CDR3 is 13 residues. Germline CDR1 reads MNHEY; CDR2 reads SMNVEV (reference sequence). V was shortened by 0 bases and J by 11 bases, with 13 bases between the two germline ends. CDR3 sequence: CASSLSSGSRAFF. The CDR3 coding sequence is TGTGCCAGCAGTTTATCGTCGGGTAGTCGGGCTTTCTTT.

The chain links TRBV19 to TRBJ1-5; TRBD1 agrees at 11 bases. V was clipped by 1 base and J by 7 bases; unmatched bases: 9. In germline, CDR1 is LNHDA, CDR2 SQIVND (reference sequence). The CDR3 runs to 17 residues. The CDR3 sequence: CASSIVATGTGGQPQHF. The CDR3 region has the DNA TGTGCCAGTAGTATAGTCGCTACCGGGACAGGGGGGCAGCCCCAGCATTTT.

This clone was detected once. This chain connects TRBV19 to TRBJ2-5, with TRBD1 matching over 9 bases. The V segment lost 3 bases and the J segment 7 bases; nucleotides outside the gene matches: 12. Germline V gene data show CDR1 as LNHDA and CDR2 as SQIVND (reference sequence). This CDR3 spans 16 amino acids. The CDR3 spells CASSMTGGEPLGTQYF. DNA of the CDR3: TGTGCCAGTAGTATGACAGGGGGAGAGCCCCTAGGGACCCAGTACTTC.

The V and J genes are TRBV18 and TRBJ1-2, with TRBD1 as a possible D gene (6 bases). CDR1 is KGHSH, CDR2 LQKENI, per germline. V shed 1 base and J shed 5 bases, with 14 bases lying between them. The CDR3 contains 15 residues. CDR3 nucleotides: TGTGCCAGCTCACCACAGACAGGAGATCTATATGGCTACACCTTC. Translation: CASSPQTGDLYGYTF.

In its sample, this clone was seen once. The chain is built from TRBV25-1 and TRBJ2-5, with a tentative D call TRBD2 (7 bases). Germline assignment: CDR1 MGHDK and CDR2 SYGVNS. The length of the CDR3 is 16 residues. Trimming cost V 7 bases and J 7 bases, with 25 bases left between them. CDR3 nucleotide sequence: TGTGCCAGCATGCCCTGGACGGACACAAGGGGGGGGACCCAGTACTTC. It translates to CASMPWTDTRGGTQYF.

This clone showed up just once. The chain links TRBV15 to TRBJ2-7; possibly TRBD2 for D (5 bases). In germline, CDR1 is LNHNV, CDR2 YYDKDF (reference sequence). Trimming pared 0 bases from V and 5 bases from J, leaving 11 bases between. This CDR3 has 14 amino acids. The chain's CDR3 is CATSREGRGHEQYF. In nucleotides, the CDR3 is TGTGCCACCAGCAGAGAGGGCCGAGGGCACGAGCAGTACTTC.

In DNA form, the CDR3 reads TGTGCCAGCAATAGGACTAGCGGCAGGGCAACTTCGAGCACAGATACGCAGTATTTT. Translating gives CASNRTSGRATSSTDTQYF. The chain is built from TRBV2 and TRBJ2-3; TRBD2 matches at 10 bases. The CDR3 is 19 residues long. Trimming took 7 bases from V and 0 from J; bases not matched to a gene: 16. Germline lookup yields CDR1 SNHLY and CDR2 FYNNEI.

The chain carries TRBV2 and TRBJ1-1; weak D call: TRBD1 (6 bases). Germline assignment: CDR1 SNHLY and CDR2 FYNNEI. V shed 7 bases and J shed 3 bases, with 12 bases lying between them. The length of the CDR3 is 13 residues. This CDR3 is CASTKDRDTEAFF. The DNA for the CDR3 is TGTGCCAGCACTAAGGACAGAGACACTGAAGCTTTCTTT. Complete variable domain (other parts from reference TRBV2 and TRBJ1-1): EPEVTQTPSHQVTQMGQEVILRCVPISNHLYFYWYRQILGQKVEFLVSFYNNEISEKSEIFDDQFSVERPDGSNFTLKIRSTKLEDSAMYFCASTKDRDTEAFFGQGTRLTVV.

The rearrangement uses TRBV5-1 and TRBJ2-7, with D maybe TRBD2 (6 bases). The CDR3 spans 14 residues. The germline CDR1 and CDR2 sequences are SGHRS and YFSETQ. V lost 0 bases to trimming and J lost 3 bases, with 10 bases between them. The CDR3 DNA is TGCGCCAGCAGCTTGGGGCGGGGCGGCTACGAGCAGTACTTC. It specifies CASSLGRGGYEQYF. The entire variable domain, with the rest obtained from reference TRBV5-1 and TRBJ2-7, is as follows: KAGVTQTPRYLIKTRGQQVTLSCSPISGHRSVSWYQQTPGQGLQFLFEYFSETQRNKGNFPGRFSGRQFSNSRSEMNVSTLELGDSALYLCASSLGRGGYEQYFGPGTRLTVT.

This chain uses TRBV3-1 (or the pseudogene TRBV3-2) with TRBJ1-2, with D perhaps TRBD1 (6 bases). The CDR3 length is 15 residues. V was pared by 2 bases and J by 8 bases, with 18 bases between. Germline V lookup: CDR1 LGHDT, CDR2 YNNKEL (reference sequence). CDR3 loop: CASSQHLEQGGGYTF. The DNA of the CDR3 is TGTGCCAGCAGCCAACACCTTGAACAGGGTGGGGGCTACACCTTC.

The chain combines TRBV10-3 with TRBJ1-2; 9 positions match TRBD1. The germline V gene encodes CDR1 ENHRY and CDR2 SYGVKD. With 7 bases clipped from V and 7 bases from J, the junction kept 7 bases outside the gene matches. This CDR3 is 13 amino acids long. CDR3 amino acids: CAITADRGRGYTF. Written as DNA, the CDR3 is TGTGCCATCACCGCGGACAGGGGCCGTGGCTACACCTTC.

The chain carries TRBV28 and TRBJ2-2; D is uncertain. The germline V gene encodes CDR1 MDHEN and CDR2 SYDVKM. The CDR3 loop spans 14 amino acids. Trimming took off 2 bases at V and 4 bases at J, with 8 bases between the two ends. CDR3 DNA sequence: TGTGCCAGCAGTTTAAAGCTAGTCACCGGGGAGCTGTTTTTT. Its translation: CASSLKLVTGELFF.

The rearrangement joins TRBV2 to TRBJ1-1; TRBD1 might be the D (5 bases). This CDR3 has 10 amino acids. V was trimmed by 8 bases and J by 11 bases, leaving 12 bases between them. The germline CDR1 and CDR2 sequences are SNHLY and FYNNEI. CDR3 amino acids: CASSGLVAFF. The CDR3 coding sequence is TGTGCCAGCTCAGGGCTAGTGGCTTTCTTT. The variable domain in full, completed from reference TRBV2 and TRBJ1-1, reads EPEVTQTPSHQVTQMGQEVILRCVPISNHLYFYWYRQILGQKVEFLVSFYNNEISEKSEIFDDQFSVERPDGSNFTLKIRSTKLEDSAMYFCASSGLVAFFGQGTRLTVV.

V gene TRBV10-3 combines with J gene TRBJ2-7, with 11 positions matching TRBD1. Trimming took 0 bases from V and 6 from J; bases not matched to a gene: 1. Germline-derived CDR1 and CDR2 are ENHRY and SYGVKD. The CDR3 extends over 14 amino acids. The CDR3 protein is CAISESGTGGEQYF. The CDR3 DNA sequence: TGTGCCATCAGTGAGTCCGGGACAGGGGGCGAGCAGTACTTC.

This clone has just a few counts. The chain employs TRBV7-6 and TRBJ1-1; TRBD1 matches at 10 bases. The CDR3 has 17 residues. Trimming at V came to 1 base and at J to 0 bases, leaving 5 bases not matched to a gene. The germline V gene has CDR1 SGHVS and CDR2 FNYEAQ. The CDR3, as DNA: TGTGCCAGCAGCTTAGTAGGGACAGGGGTTATGAACACTGAAGCTTTCTTT. This gives the protein CASSLVGTGVMNTEAFF.

CDR3 residues: CAGLQGQGEKLFF. DNA for the CDR3: TGTGCCGGACTACAGGGACAGGGGGAAAAACTGTTTTTT. The chain uses TRBV2 and TRBJ1-4, with TRBD1 matching over 10 bases. This CDR3 has 13 amino acids. The germline V gene encodes CDR1 SNHLY and CDR2 FYNNEI. The ends lost 11 bases at V and 8 bases at J; junction bases unmatched: 8.

The chain carries TRBV4-1 and TRBJ1-1, with unresolved D. The germline V gene has CDR1 MGHRA and CDR2 YSYEKL. V lost 1 base to trimming and J lost 0 bases, with 9 bases between them. This CDR3 contains 15 residues. CDR3 sequence: CASSQVSDMNTEAFF. CDR3 in DNA: TGCGCCAGCAGCCAAGTTAGTGATATGAACACTGAAGCTTTCTTT.

The CDR3 coding sequence is TGCGCCAGCAGTATAACGGACATAATATACGAGCAGTACTTC. This gives the protein CASSITDIIYEQYF. The chain links TRBV4-1 to TRBJ2-7; weak D call: TRBD1 (5 bases). This CDR3 has 14 residues. Germline CDR1 MGHRA, CDR2 YSYEKL. V lost 6 bases, J lost 4 bases, and 16 bases lay in between.